This T cell receptor beta chain came from a study of shared clonotypes between healthy human individuals (dated by TCRdb to 2020 to 2021). With regard to the full study: The cohort comprised a couple of women and a few men aged 18 to 49 years. To increase sequencing depth and limit assay-specific biases, TCR repertoire library preparation and sequencing were carried out by different laboratories using diverse techniques. Blood TCR repertoires of roughly five healthy adults were deeply sequenced to estimate repertoire size and the extent of clonotype sharing between individuals. Per donor, leukapheresis produced somewhere between about 0.85 and 10 billion PBMCs. For each donor, CD4 naive and CD4 memory were each run on three plates, CD8 naive on two plates, and CD8 memory on one plate. General conclusions and limits of the study: Sampling was limited to blood, and TCR repertoires in tissue likely differ from TCR repertoires in blood. Larger estimated clonotype richness was generally found for naive subsets than for memory subsets. Sharing across several donors was observed for roughly 5.4% of naive CD4, over 3% of naive CD8, 2.3% of memory CD4, and about 0.4% of memory CD8 clonotypes. Based on pairwise subsampling, the degree of clonotype sharing among donors was expected to be affected by sequencing depth. Incomplete sequencing was indicated by rarefaction of sorted-subset datasets, despite the large sequencing depth. Higher generation probabilities were observed for clonotypes shared by all four sorted-subset donors than for non-shared clonotypes. The small number of donors limited the genetic and exposure-history diversity represented.

Comment on this clone: Its antigen is still unknown. The sample holds no much larger clone one base away, and base qualities are not on file.

The donors were healthy, HIV-negative adults who had no recently reported acute infections or vaccinations. Only Caucasian adults living in Nashville, Tennessee, USA were represented among the donors. Magnetic negative selection was used to enrich CD4+ T cells, after which naive cells were positively selected on CD45RA and the negative fraction became the memory subset. Blood was obtained by leukapheresis, after which PBMCs were separated by Ficoll-Histopaque density gradient centrifugation and cryopreserved in liquid nitrogen vapor phase. Analytical flow cytometry was used to check the purity and quantity of every magnetically sorted T cell population. Genomic DNA was isolated from each sorted fraction and quantified by UV absorbance on a Nanodrop 2000c. TCR CDR3 regions were amplified from genomic DNA by multiplex PCR using the deep immunoSEQ assay. Genomic DNA extracted from each cell subset was distributed evenly over all wells of several immunoSEQ 96-well plates, and each plate served as one replicate. Each replicate PCR for sorted subsets received 200 ng genomic DNA, equal to 28,000 or so T cell genomes. The purified libraries were quantified using a Qubit 3.0 fluorometer, sized with a Bioanalyzer 2100, and then quantified again using the KAPA Library Quantification kit. Every immunoSEQ 96-well plate was sequenced on a separate single-read 150-cycle Illumina NextSeq 550 flow cell. On the authors' methods: Because the immunoSEQ output included only junctional sequences and no quality scores, the filtering could not be the same as the filtering used for full-length reads. To assign V/J genes and CDR3, sequences were annotated against IMGT germline references using PyIR, a Python wrapper for IgBLAST v1.9. Any read was removed if the V/J assignment was weak (E-value above 1e-6), the CDR3 was missing, or the read contained stop codons, out-of-frame junctions, or ambiguous translated residues. A V3J clonotype was defined by an identical inferred V gene, J gene, and CDR3 amino acid sequence. The percentage overlap between two repertoires was calculated by dividing the number of shared unique clonotypes by the size of the smaller repertoire. RTK rarefaction, the Chao1 estimator, and Recon v2.1 estimates of unobserved clonotypes were used to assess repertoire richness. Generation probabilities were computed with OLGA for all TCRbeta clonotypes obtained by the gDNA method from four donors. Here the immuneACCESS table is served through TCRdb, limited to in-frame sequences with V and J called. Missing clones are a known gap in these copies; in checked studies unresolved V genes cover under half, and the rest lacks a known reason. D and trimming come from the DNA, and the V and J calls and clone size come from that table. This sample holds roughly 1,600,000 clones; about 98.5% were observed only once. Jointly, the top ten make up 0.36% of the sample.

V was cut back by 5 bases and J by 4 bases, leaving a gap of 21 bases between them. Reading the germline V gene gives CDR1 MDHEN and CDR2 SYDVKM. Its CDR3 holds 16 amino acids, cysteine through phenylalanine. Of the read, only the CDR3 DNA is kept; its 48 bases are in frame from base 1. Recombination linked TRBV28 to TRBJ2-7; D gene: possibly TRBD2, on 7 matching bases. The sample was naive CD4+ T cells sorted from blood. Taken with the paper, the label for cell subset or site translates to: CD45RA+ positively selected. The clonotype was recovered from a man aged 25-45 years in good health. The DNA sequence follows: TGTGCCAGCAGTCAGAGGGGGACGGGAGGATTTTACGAGCAGTACTTC. This encodes CASSQRGTGGFYEQYF.